This T cell receptor beta chain comes out of a study of cytomegalovirus exposure and HLA in healthy donors. With 2 bases removed from V and 10 bases from J, the gap between germline ends came to 17 bases. This CDR3 spans 14 amino acids. Germline CDR1 reads SGHRS; CDR2 reads YFSETQ. The PCR used 60 Vbeta and 13 Jbeta primers. Repertoires were generated with immunoSEQ multiplex PCR, while TCRdb's copy carries only in-frame clones and drops some. The sample lists 120,000 or so clones, around four fifths occurring once. The J gene is TRBJ2-3, the V gene TRBV5-1; D possibly corresponds to TRBD1 (6 bases). The receptor was isolated from a man between 18 and 35 years old in good health and CMV-seropositive. Sequenced: PBMCs. Here the CDR3 DNA reads TGCGCCAGCAGCTTTTATGGGGGCGCAAGCTCGCAGTATTTT. Its translation: CASSFYGGASSQYF.